Sequencing of this T cell receptor (beta chain) was carried out in a study of blood T cell repertoires in COVID-19. Across the study: Samples of COVID-19 (acute and convalescent) were obtained from the United States, Italy and Spain.

Only in-frame clones appear in the TCRdb table, and some are missing; sequencing was by immunoSEQ multiplex PCR. The table records 150,000 to 200,000 clones, 85% of them present only once. What was sequenced was peripheral blood. The sequence derives from a human donor with acute or convalescent COVID-19. The donor label of this sample is uncertain.

CDR3 nucleotide sequence: TGTGCCAGCAGCTTACATGGGCAGGGGGCTGGAAACACCATATATTTT. It is translated as CASSLHGQGAGNTIYF. V usage is TRBV7-2 and J usage is TRBJ1-3; 7 bases are shared with TRBD1. The V gene's germline CDR1 is SGHTA and CDR2 FQGNSA. This CDR3 comprises 16 residues. J was trimmed by 2 bases and V by 2 bases; bases with no gene match: 6.